One sample yielded the 17 T cell receptor beta chains listed below, sequenced in a study of PD-1 blockade in classical Hodgkin lymphoma. Some clones are missing from TCRdb's copy, which holds only in-frame ones; the method was immunoSEQ multiplex PCR. The table has tens of thousands of clones, more than 80% seen once. Noted time point: cycle 4 day 1 (C4D1), after five to seven weeks of nivolumab. Each patient experienced a relapse that followed autologous stem cell transplantation, and brentuximab vedotin exposure varied. This sample comprised peripheral blood mononuclear cells (PBMCs), obtained before the fourth cycle of nivolumab. The receptors originated from a human donor with classical Hodgkin lymphoma.

The chain combines TRBV7-9 with TRBJ2-7; 7 bases are a match to TRBD1. J was trimmed by 4 bases and V by 6 bases; bases with no gene match: 6. The V gene's germline CDR1 is SEHNR and CDR2 FQNEAQ (reference sequence). This CDR3 is 13 amino acids long. CDR3 nucleotides: TGTGCCAGCAGGAGCCGGGACAGTTACGAGCAGTACTTC. It is translated as CASRSRDSYEQYF. Supplemented by reference TRBV7-9 and TRBJ2-7, the full variable domain reads DTGVSQNPRHKITKRGQNVTFRCDPISEHNRLYWYRQTLGQGPEFLTYFQNEAQLEKSRLLSDRFSAERPKGSFSTLEIQRTEQGDSAMYLCASRSRDSYEQYFGPGTRLTVT.

This clone showed up just a few times. The J gene is TRBJ2-7, the V gene TRBV19, with D uncertain. Germline CDR1 is LNHDA and CDR2 is SQIVND (reference sequence). The germline V and J ends were trimmed by 1 base and 2 bases, with 6 bases remaining between them. The CDR3 has 13 residues. CDR3 loop: CASSIGYTYEQYF. CDR3 nucleotides: TGTGCCAGTAGTATAGGGTACACCTACGAGCAGTACTTC.

The chain links TRBV7-8 to TRBJ2-5; unclear D gene. The CDR3 runs 13 residues. The V gene's germline CDR1 is SGHVS and CDR2 FQNEAQ. The V end was cut by 1 base, the J end by 5 bases, with 8 bases between. The CDR3: CASSLGSIETQYF. The DNA for the CDR3 is TGTGCCAGCAGCTTAGGATCGATCGAGACCCAGTACTTC.

The chain joins TRBV6-1 to TRBJ1-5; D ambiguous. Trimming cost V 6 bases and J 0 bases, with 6 bases left between them. Germline V gives CDR1 MNHNS, CDR2 SASEGT. The CDR3 contains 13 residues. The CDR3 reads CASRNYSNQPQHF. As DNA, the CDR3 is TGTGCCAGCAGAAATTATAGCAATCAGCCCCAGCATTTT.

This clone was counted a single time. This chain joins TRBV27 and TRBJ2-1, with 13 nucleotides matching TRBD2. This CDR3 has 19 amino acids. Germline CDR1 reads MNHEY; CDR2 reads SMNVEV (reference sequence). V was clipped by 5 bases and J by 12 bases; unmatched bases: 22. This chain's CDR3 is CASSRTSGRKWGFHRGQFF. Written as DNA, the CDR3 is TGTGCCAGCAGTCGGACTAGCGGGAGAAAGTGGGGGTTCCACAGGGGGCAGTTCTTC.

This clone was recorded a few times. This chain connects TRBV7-9 to TRBJ1-1; D remains ambiguous. The germline gives CDR1 SEHNR, CDR2 FQNEAQ (reference sequence). V lost 3 bases and J 7 bases, leaving 12 bases between the germline ends. The CDR3 is 13 residues long. The CDR3 sequence: CASSFVAVREAFF. In nucleotides, the CDR3 is TGTGCCAGCAGCTTCGTGGCAGTACGTGAAGCTTTCTTT. The variable domain in full, with the rest retrieved from reference TRBV7-9 and TRBJ1-1, is DTGVSQNPRHKITKRGQNVTFRCDPISEHNRLYWYRQTLGQGPEFLTYFQNEAQLEKSRLLSDRFSAERPKGSFSTLEIQRTEQGDSAMYLCASSFVAVREAFFGQGTRLTVV.

This rearrangement joins TRBV7-9 to TRBJ2-1, with D perhaps being TRBD1 or TRBD2 (5 bases each). With 1 base removed from V and 5 bases from J, the gap between germline ends came to 18 bases. CDR3 size: 17 residues. CDR1 and CDR2 (germline): SEHNR, FQNEAQ (reference sequence). The CDR3 region has the DNA TGTGCCAGCAGCTTAGTAAAGGTAGCCTTGGGGGACAATGAGCAGTTCTTC. Encoded protein: CASSLVKVALGDNEQFF.

This chain joins TRBV10-3 and TRBJ2-2, with 9 bases identical to TRBD2. V dropped 2 bases and J dropped 6; count of bases not matched to a gene: 10. There are 17 residues in the CDR3. Germline V lookup: CDR1 ENHRY, CDR2 SYGVKD. CDR3 nucleotides: TGTGCCATCAGTGAGAGACCTGCGGGGGGGAGCTCCGGGGAGCTGTTTTTT. This gives the protein CAISERPAGGSSGELFF.

This clone showed up just once. V is TRBV18 and J is TRBJ2-3; D is undetermined. The V gene lost 6 bases and the J gene lost 0 bases, with 13 bases spanning the gap. The CDR3 runs 15 residues. Germline lookup yields CDR1 KGHSH and CDR2 LQKENI. The CDR3 coding sequence is TGTGCCAGCTCGACCCAGGCCGCGAGCACAGATACGCAGTATTTT. Amino acid sequence: CASSTQAASTDTQYF.

This chain links TRBV5-1 with TRBJ2-2; TRBD1 matches 7 bases. Looked up from germline, CDR1 is SGHRS and CDR2 is YFSETQ. CDR3 length: 15 residues. With 6 bases clipped from V and 2 bases from J, the junction kept 7 bases outside the gene matches. The CDR3 sequence is CASTKQGRNTGELFF. The CDR3, as DNA: TGCGCCAGCACGAAACAGGGGAGAAACACCGGGGAGCTGTTTTTT.

V and J are TRBV27 and TRBJ1-5, with D tentatively TRBD1 (6 bases). The length of the CDR3 is 15 residues. CDR1 and CDR2 (germline): MNHEY, SMNVEV (reference sequence). V lost 1 base to trimming and J lost 0 bases, with 7 bases between them. This CDR3 is CASSLWGHSNQPQHF. The CDR3 DNA sequence: TGTGCCAGCAGTTTATGGGGACATAGCAATCAGCCCCAGCATTTT.

The chain has TRBV14 and TRBJ2-3; no clear D gene. CDR3 length: 13 amino acids. Trimming took off 2 bases at V and 3 bases at J, with 6 bases between the two ends. CDR1 and CDR2 from the germline V gene are SGHDN and FVKESK. The CDR3 sequence: CASSQSSTDTQYF. DNA for the CDR3: TGTGCCAGCAGCCAATCTAGTACAGATACGCAGTATTTT.

The rearrangement joins TRBV6-6 to TRBJ2-2; 11 bases fit TRBD2. The CDR3 totals 15 residues. Trimming took 2 bases from V and 6 from J; bases not matched to a gene: 2. CDR1 is MNHNY and CDR2 is SVGAGI in the germline V gene (reference sequence). The CDR3 DNA sequence: TGTGCCAGCAGTTACGCTAGCGGGGGGTCCGGGGAGCTGTTTTTT. Its translation is CASSYASGGSGELFF.

This CDR3 is CASTGLEAYEQYF. CDR3 in DNA: TGCGCCAGCACAGGGTTGGAGGCCTACGAGCAGTACTTC. The chain joins TRBV5-1 to TRBJ2-7; D tentatively fits TRBD1 or TRBD2 (5 bases each). Trimming removed 6 bases at V and 2 bases at J, with 12 bases between. CDR1 and CDR2 (germline): SGHRS, YFSETQ. There are 13 residues in the CDR3. Based on the CDR3 plus reference TRBV5-1 and TRBJ2-7, the full variable domain is KAGVTQTPRYLIKTRGQQVTLSCSPISGHRSVSWYQQTPGQGLQFLFEYFSETQRNKGNFPGRFSGRQFSNSRSEMNVSTLELGDSALYLCASTGLEAYEQYFGPGTRLTVT.

J is TRBJ2-1 and V is TRBV11-1, with TRBD2 matching over 8 bases. Germline loops: CDR1 SGHAT, CDR2 FQDESV (reference sequence). The CDR3 totals 17 residues. The V segment lost 1 base and the J segment 8 bases; nucleotides outside the gene matches: 13. CDR3 nucleotide sequence: TGTGCCAGCAGCTTAGACGGGAGGGACCCTGCGTGGGATGAGCAGTTCTTC. Its translation is CASSLDGRDPAWDEQFF.

The V gene is TRBV6-6, the J gene TRBJ2-5, with TRBD1 identical over 9 bases. After removal of 8 bases from V and 5 bases from J, the junction contained 15 bases not matched to a gene. This CDR3 has 16 amino acids. CDR1 is MNHNY and CDR2 is SVGAGI in the germline V gene (reference sequence). The CDR3: CASAQTGGNIRETQYF. CDR3 bases: TGTGCCAGCGCGCAAACAGGGGGCAACATCCGGGAGACCCAGTACTTC.

The V call is TRBV7-8, the J call TRBJ2-2; perhaps TRBD2 as D (6 bases). Germline lookup yields CDR1 SGHVS and CDR2 FQNEAQ. Trimming left V 5 bases short and J 3 bases short, with 19 bases between. The CDR3 extends over 17 amino acids. CDR3 protein: CASSPERRGDYTGELFF. The CDR3 DNA follows: TGTGCCAGCAGCCCTGAGAGGCGCGGGGACTACACCGGGGAGCTGTTTTTT.